The text below deals with one T cell receptor beta chain. Its cognate antigen is unknown. The CDR3 is 11 amino acids. Germline V gene sequence: CDR1 DFQATT, CDR2 SNEGSKA (reference sequence). Trimming shortened V by 6 bases and J by 2 bases, and 7 bases separated the two germline ends. These data originate in a study of CD8 T cells in ankylosing spondylitis. Study outcomes and limitations: A CD8+ phenotype characterized the disease-linked clones, which were relatively rare in peripheral blood. What seemed typical of ankylosing spondylitis blood was a TCR beta motif built from several highly homologous variants. Reports say disease-linked clones showed up significantly more in matched ankylosing spondylitis synovial fluid.

Each TCR beta library was made by quantitative 5'-RACE that incorporated molecular barcodes. One entry per CDR3 protein, called by TCRdb with MiXCR from the 5' RACE reads. The sample consists of about 440,000 distinct CDR3 sequences, roughly a sixth of them appearing once. The sequencing sample was made of blood, either unsorted or a sorted T cell fraction (not recorded which). The gene calls are TRBV20-1 and TRBJ1-1, with unresolved D. The receptor comes from a male donor with ankylosing spondylitis. As DNA, the CDR3 is TGCAGTGCCGGAGATAACACTGAAGCTTTCTTT. It translates to CSAGDNTEAFF.